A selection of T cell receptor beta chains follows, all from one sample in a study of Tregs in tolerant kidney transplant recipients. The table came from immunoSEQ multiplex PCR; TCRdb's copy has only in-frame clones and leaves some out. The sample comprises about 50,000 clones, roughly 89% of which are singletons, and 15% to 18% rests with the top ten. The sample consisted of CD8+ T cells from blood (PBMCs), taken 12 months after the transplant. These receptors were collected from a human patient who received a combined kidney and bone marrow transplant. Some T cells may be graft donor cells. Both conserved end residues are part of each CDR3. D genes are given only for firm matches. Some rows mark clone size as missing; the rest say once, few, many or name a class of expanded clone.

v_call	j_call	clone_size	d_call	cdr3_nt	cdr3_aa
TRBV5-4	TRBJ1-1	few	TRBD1	TGTGCCAGCAGCTTGTGTTTGGATGGGACAGGGGTGTTTTGCACTGAAGCTTTCTTT	CASSLCLDGTGVFCTEAFF
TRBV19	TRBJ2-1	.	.	TGTGCCAGTAGTATAGCAGGGGCCTCCTACAATGAGCAGTTCTTC	CASSIAGASYNEQFF
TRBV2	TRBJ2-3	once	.	TGTGCCAGCAGTCCTCTAAGCACAGATACGCAGTATTTT	CASSPLSTDTQYF
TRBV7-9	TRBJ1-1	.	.	TGTGCCAGCAGGACTATGAACACTGAAGCTTTCTTT	CASRTMNTEAFF
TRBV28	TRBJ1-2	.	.	TGTGCCAGCACCCTAATCCAGGCAACAAACTATGGCTACACCTTC	CASTLIQATNYGYTF
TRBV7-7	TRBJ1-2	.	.	TGTGCCAGCAGCTTAGACCCGGATGGCTACACCTTC	CASSLDPDGYTF
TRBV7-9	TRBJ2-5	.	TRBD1	TGTGCCGTTGCGGACAGGGGATCGGAGACCCAGTACTTC	CAVADRGSETQYF
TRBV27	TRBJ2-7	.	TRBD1	TGTGCCAGCAGTACACAGGGGCCACACTCCTACGAGCAGTACTTC	CASSTQGPHSYEQYF
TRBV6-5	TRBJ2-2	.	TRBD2	TGTGCCAGCATTGGGACTAGCGGGAGTTCCGGGGAGCTGTTTTTT	CASIGTSGSSGELFF
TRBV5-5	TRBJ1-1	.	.	TGTGCCAGCAGCCTCCACTTGTGGACTGAAGCTTTCTTT	CASSLHLWTEAFF
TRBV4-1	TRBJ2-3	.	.	TGCGCCAGCAGCCAGTTTGAGGGAGCAGATACGCAGTATTTT	CASSQFEGADTQYF